This section outlines one T cell receptor beta chain sequence together with its context. It was during active infection that Seattle patients were enrolled and then longitudinally followed. The source of the sample is a study of blood T cell repertoires in COVID-19. Study summary: T cells, B-cell-depleted T cells, or PBMCs provided the cDNA or gDNA that served as material.

In the study's own analysis: Reference gene primer amplification gave estimated nucleated cell counts. Profiled with immunoSEQ multiplex PCR; TCRdb holds only in-frame clones, not every one. D and trimming come from the DNA, and the V and J calls and clone size come from that table. This table holds about 350,000 clones, 75% to 90% found once. The CDR3 contains 14 residues. Trimming stripped 3 bases from V and 2 bases from J, with 11 bases between. Per the germline V gene, CDR1 is LNHDA and CDR2 is SQIVND (reference sequence). The sequence came from an older woman with COVID-19, enrolled during active disease. This chain uses TRBV19 with TRBJ2-7, with D possibly TRBD2 on 6 matching bases. The sample comprised peripheral blood. CDR3 sequence reads: CASSIGGAAYEQYF. DNA of the CDR3: TGTGCCAGTAGTATCGGGGGTGCAGCCTACGAGCAGTACTTC. Using reference TRBV19 and TRBJ2-7 for the parts outside the CDR3, the full variable domain is DGGITQSPKYLFRKEGQNVTLSCEQNLNHDAMYWYRQDPGQGLRLIYYSQIVNDFQKGDIAEGYSVSREKKESFPLTVTSAQKNPTAFYLCASSIGGAAYEQYFGPGTRLTVT.